Described below is a single TCR beta chain sequence and its context. A read error may produce the germline difference seen at one junction end. Generated by immunoSEQ multiplex PCR, the TCRdb table keeps only in-frame clones and is missing some. The table shows 300,000 to 400,000 clones, with 87% occurring only once. This sample was included in a study of blood T cell repertoires in COVID-19. Overall study context: Some COVID-19 samples were acute and others convalescent; all came from the United States, Italy and Spain.

Germline CDR1 SGHTA, CDR2 FQGNSA. The CDR3 contains 17 residues. The J gene is TRBJ2-5, the V gene TRBV7-2, with TRBD1 identical over 9 bases. Source material: peripheral blood. The TCR comes from a man aged 30-40 years with COVID-19, enrolled during active disease. The CDR3 reads CASSLETWTGARSTQYF. The CDR3 nucleotides read TGTGCCAGCAGTTTAGAGACGTGGACAGGGGCCCGATCGACCCAGTACTTC.